The 2 T cell receptor beta chains below were found in one sample sequenced in a study of chemoradiotherapy in HPV16-positive cancers. The data were produced by immunoSEQ multiplex PCR, yet TCRdb's version contains in-frame clones alone and is incomplete. This sample has about 68,000 clones, with roughly 86% found just once. Specimen: blood, collected from a patient who underwent chemoradiotherapy. The receptor source for this set is a human donor with HPV-associated anogenital cancer.

The chain combines TRBV7-9 with TRBJ2-1; TRBD1 matches 7 bases. V lost 5 bases, J lost 4 bases, and 11 bases stayed unmatched. This CDR3 is built from 16 residues. Germline loops: CDR1 SEHNR, CDR2 FQNEAQ (reference sequence). In DNA form, the CDR3 reads TGTGCCAGCAGCCCGACCCACGGGACAGAGTACAATGAGCAGTTCTTC. It is translated as CASSPTHGTEYNEQFF.

The chain uses TRBV7-9 and TRBJ2-7; D not certain. The CDR3 length is 18 residues. The V and J ends lost 7 bases and 0 bases respectively, with 25 bases between them. Germline-derived CDR1 and CDR2 are SEHNR and FQNEAQ (reference sequence). CDR3: CASNRWPSTLRSSYEQYF. The CDR3 DNA follows: TGTGCCAGCAACCGCTGGCCATCGACACTCAGAAGCTCCTACGAGCAGTACTTC.